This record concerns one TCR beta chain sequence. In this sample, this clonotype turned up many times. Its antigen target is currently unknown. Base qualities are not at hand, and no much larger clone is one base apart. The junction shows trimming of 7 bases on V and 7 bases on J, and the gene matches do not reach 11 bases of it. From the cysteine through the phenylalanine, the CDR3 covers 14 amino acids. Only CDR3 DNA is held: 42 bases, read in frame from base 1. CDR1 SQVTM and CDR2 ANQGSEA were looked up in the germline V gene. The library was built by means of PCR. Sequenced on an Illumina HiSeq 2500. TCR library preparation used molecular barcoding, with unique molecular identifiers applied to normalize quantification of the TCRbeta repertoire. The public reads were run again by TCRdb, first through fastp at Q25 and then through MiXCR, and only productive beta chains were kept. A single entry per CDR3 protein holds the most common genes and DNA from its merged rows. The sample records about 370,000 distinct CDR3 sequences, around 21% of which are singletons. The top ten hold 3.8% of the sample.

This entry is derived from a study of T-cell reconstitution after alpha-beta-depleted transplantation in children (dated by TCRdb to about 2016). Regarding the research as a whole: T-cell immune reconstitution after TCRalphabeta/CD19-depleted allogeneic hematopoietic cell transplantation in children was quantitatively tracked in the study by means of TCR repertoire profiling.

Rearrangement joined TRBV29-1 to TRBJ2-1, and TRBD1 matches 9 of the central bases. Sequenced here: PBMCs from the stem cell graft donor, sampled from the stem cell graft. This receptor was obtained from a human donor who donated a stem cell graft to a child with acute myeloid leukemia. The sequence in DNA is TGCAGCGGAAGACAGGGGGGAATTGGTAATGAGCAGTTCTTC. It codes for CSGRQGGIGNEQFF.